A selection of T cell receptor beta chains follows, all from one sample in a study of T cell responses to AZD1222 COVID-19 vaccine. Using immunoSEQ multiplex PCR, the repertoire was profiled, and TCRdb retains in-frame clones only, with some absent. The table includes about 120,000 clones, 88% detected once. Sequencing used peripheral blood, obtained on day 0 of AZD1222 vaccination. These receptors were taken from an adult in good health. Both conserved end residues are part of each CDR3. A D gene is named only where the DNA matches it firmly. Some rows mark clone size as missing; the rest say once, few, many or name a class of expanded clone.

v_gene	abundance	d_gene	j_gene	CDR3aa	CDR3nt
TRBV24-1	.	.	TRBJ2-2	CATSDNRLGDTGELFF	TGTGCCACCAGTGACAATAGACTAGGAGACACCGGGGAGCTGTTTTTT
TRBV7-8	.	TRBD1	TRBJ1-2	CASSLYRGPNYGYTF	TGTGCCAGCAGCCTATACAGGGGCCCAAACTATGGCTACACCTTC
TRBV5-1	.	TRBD2	TRBJ2-2	CASSPGGTGELFF	TGCGCCAGCAGCCCCGGGGGGACCGGGGAGCTGTTTTTT
TRBV5-1	.	.	TRBJ1-3	CASSLGLRNTIYF	TGCGCCAGCAGCTTGGGGCTGCGGAACACCATATATTTT
TRBV5-1	.	.	TRBJ2-6	CATTWSPLSGANVLTF	TGCGCCACCACTTGGTCCCCTCTCTCTGGGGCCAACGTCCTGACTTTC
TRBV9	.	TRBD1	TRBJ2-2	CASSTTGQGSGELFF	TGTGCCAGCAGCACCACAGGACAGGGTAGCGGGGAGCTGTTTTTT
TRBV19	.	.	TRBJ2-2	CASSSKDKFTGELFF	TGTGCCAGTAGTTCGAAGGACAAATTCACCGGGGAGCTGTTTTTT
TRBV3-1/TRBV3-2	.	.	TRBJ1-5	CASSLQVSNQPQHF	TGTGCCAGCAGTCTCCAGGTTAGCAATCAGCCCCAGCATTTT
TRBV4-3	.	TRBD1	TRBJ2-4	CASSRNRGTKNIQYF	TGCGCCAGCAGCCGGAACAGGGGAACCAAAAACATTCAGTACTTC
TRBV5-4	.	.	TRBJ2-4	CASSFRTAIAKNIQYF	TGTGCCAGCAGCTTCCGGACGGCGATAGCCAAAAACATTCAGTACTTC
TRBV6-5	.	.	TRBJ1-1	CASRTRRTEAFF	TGTGCCAGCAGGACTAGGAGGACTGAAGCTTTCTTT
TRBV19	.	.	TRBJ2-5	CASSITDRLETQYF	TGTGCCAGTAGTATAACCGATCGGCTGGAGACCCAGTACTTC
TRBV10-3	once	TRBD2	TRBJ2-1	CASTGGGMVYNEQFF	TGTGCCAGCACTGGCGGGGGTATGGTTTACAATGAGCAGTTCTTC
TRBV15	.	.	TRBJ1-1	CATSRDSARAHEAFF	TGTGCCACCAGCAGAGATTCGGCGCGGGCACACGAAGCTTTCTTT
TRBV27	.	.	TRBJ1-2	CASSLFRGTAYGYTF	TGTGCCAGCAGTTTATTTCGTGGGACGGCTTATGGCTACACCTTC
TRBV6-5	.	.	TRBJ2-7	CASRRATAGYEQYF	TGTGCCAGCAGGAGGGCCACAGCGGGCTACGAGCAGTACTTC
TRBV4-2	.	.	TRBJ1-1	CASSQPGQDTEAFF	TGTGCCAGCAGCCAACCGGGACAAGACACTGAAGCTTTCTTT
TRBV5-5	.	.	TRBJ2-1	CASSWRQGPYSYNEQFF	TGTGCCAGCAGCTGGCGGCAGGGGCCCTATTCCTACAATGAGCAGTTCTTC
TRBV19	.	.	TRBJ1-2	CASSIMGTNYGYTF	TGTGCCAGTAGTATCATGGGGACTAACTATGGCTACACCTTC
TRBV6-5	.	.	TRBJ2-7	CASFGTTTYEQYF	TGTGCCAGCTTCGGGACGACAACCTACGAGCAGTACTTC
TRBV1	.	.	TRBJ1-1	CTSSQEKGRGHTEAFF	TGCACCAGCAGCCAAGAAAAGGGCCGAGGGCACACTGAAGCTTTCTTT
TRBV14	.	.	TRBJ1-1	CASSLAEQNRHTEAFF	TGTGCCAGCAGCCTTGCGGAGCAGAATAGGCACACTGAAGCTTTCTTT
TRBV7-9	once	.	TRBJ1-2	CASSLSRGREGVLDGYTF	TGTGCCAGCAGCTTATCTCGGGGCAGGGAAGGAGTTTTGGATGGCTACACCTTC
TRBV4-1	.	.	TRBJ2-7	CASSQEPRSYEQYF	TGCGCCAGCAGCCAAGAACCCCGATCCTACGAGCAGTACTTC
TRBV2	.	.	TRBJ2-3	CASRLLGRTTDTQYF	TGTGCCAGCAGGCTACTAGGGAGGACCACAGATACGCAGTATTTT
TRBV18	.	.	TRBJ1-5	CASSPPGGSSNQPQHF	TGTGCCAGCTCACCACCGGGCGGGAGTAGCAATCAGCCCCAGCATTTT
TRBV19	.	.	TRBJ2-4	CASSIGGLAKNIQYF	TGTGCCAGTAGTATCGGGGGACTAGCCAAAAACATTCAGTACTTC
TRBV5-5	few	TRBD2	TRBJ2-3	CASSLASSGGGYTQYF	TGTGCCAGCAGCTTGGCGAGTAGCGGGGGTGGGTATACGCAGTATTTT
TRBV9	.	TRBD2	TRBJ2-2	CASSPTSGAVWTGELFF	TGTGCCAGCAGCCCGACTAGCGGGGCGGTTTGGACCGGGGAGCTGTTTTTT
TRBV5-6	.	TRBD2	TRBJ2-1	CASSQLAGLRDEQFF	TGTGCCAGCAGCCAATTAGCGGGGCTCCGGGATGAGCAGTTCTTC
TRBV12-3/TRBV12-4	.	.	TRBJ2-1	CASSPQRYNEQFF	TGTGCCAGCAGTCCCCAGAGATACAATGAGCAGTTCTTC
TRBV12-3/TRBV12-4	.	.	TRBJ2-7	CASSFRRNYEQYF	TGTGCCAGCAGTTTTCGGAGAAACTACGAGCAGTACTTC
TRBV7-9	once	TRBD1	TRBJ1-1	CASSKTGGFSTEAFF	TGTGCCAGCAGTAAAACAGGGGGCTTCAGCACTGAAGCTTTCTTT
TRBV10-3	.	TRBD1	TRBJ2-5	CAISGGQIGDQETQYF	TGTGCCATCAGTGGGGGACAGATAGGGGACCAAGAGACCCAGTACTTC
TRBV19	.	.	TRBJ2-1	CASSIMAGRENEQFF	TGTGCCAGTAGTATTATGGCGGGGCGAGAGAATGAGCAGTTCTTC
TRBV18	.	TRBD1	TRBJ1-2	CASSLGQGYGYTF	TGTGCCAGCTCACTAGGACAGGGCTATGGCTACACCTTC
TRBV19	.	.	TRBJ1-1	CASSMNGGAFF	TGTGCCAGTAGTATGAACGGGGGAGCTTTCTTT
TRBV5-1	.	.	TRBJ2-5	CASSLELSGDQETQYF	TGCGCCAGCAGCTTGGAATTGTCAGGTGACCAAGAGACCCAGTACTTC
TRBV7-9	.	.	TRBJ1-2	CASSGEDYGYTF	TGTGCCAGCTCGGGGGAGGACTATGGCTACACCTTC
TRBV5-4	.	.	TRBJ2-6	CASSSGSPGANVLTF	TGTGCCAGCAGTTCAGGCTCCCCTGGGGCCAACGTCCTGACTTTC
TRBV3-1/TRBV3-2	.	.	TRBJ2-2	CASSQDNRGHSTGELFF	TGTGCCAGCAGCCAAGATAATCGGGGGCATAGCACCGGGGAGCTGTTTTTT
TRBV5-3	once	TRBD1	TRBJ1-2	CARSLTGASGYTF	TGTGCCAGAAGCTTGACAGGGGCAAGTGGCTACACCTTC
TRBV9	.	.	TRBJ1-2	CASSAAGRQPNYGYTF	TGTGCCAGCAGCGCGGCGGGACGGCAGCCGAACTATGGCTACACCTTC
TRBV5-4	.	.	TRBJ1-6	CASSLPRPNNSPLHF	TGTGCCAGCAGCTTACCGAGACCGAATAATTCACCCCTCCACTTT
TRBV4-1	.	.	TRBJ1-6	CASSRTGVGNSPLHF	TGCGCCAGCAGCCGCACAGGTGTCGGTAATTCACCCCTCCACTTT
TRBV7-2	.	.	TRBJ1-6	CASSVQYNSPLHF	TGTGCCAGCAGCGTCCAATATAATTCACCCCTCCACTTT
TRBV7-2	.	.	TRBJ1-4	CASSLEGQSTGPKLFF	TGTGCCAGCAGCTTAGAAGGACAGTCCACGGGTCCAAAACTGTTTTTT
TRBV6-6	.	TRBD1	TRBJ1-2	CASSWTGGYTF	TGTGCCAGCAGTTGGACAGGAGGCTACACCTTC
TRBV4-1	.	.	TRBJ1-1	CASSLAAWTEAFF	TGCGCCAGCAGCTTGGCCGCGTGGACTGAAGCTTTCTTT
TRBV6-5	.	.	TRBJ1-1	CASSYGAATNTEAFF	TGTGCCAGCAGTTACGGGGCAGCCACGAACACTGAAGCTTTCTTT
TRBV10-3	.	.	TRBJ1-5	CAISLDTQPQHF	TGTGCCATCAGCTTGGACACGCAGCCCCAGCATTTT
TRBV6-1	few	.	TRBJ1-6	CASSERGLSNSPLHF	TGTGCCAGCAGTGAACGGGGGCTATCAAATTCACCCCTCCACTTT
TRBV7-8	.	.	TRBJ1-3	CASSSRGGGSGNTIYF	TGTGCCAGCAGCTCAAGAGGGGGGGGCTCTGGAAACACCATATATTTT
TRBV5-6	.	.	TRBJ1-1	CASSFGGTEAFF	TGTGCCAGCAGCTTCGGGGGCACTGAAGCTTTCTTT
TRBV7-9	.	.	TRBJ1-2	CASSPQGNYGYTF	TGTGCCAGCAGCCCGCAGGGGAACTATGGCTACACCTTC
TRBV19	.	.	TRBJ2-2	CASSPRTDTGELFF	TGTGCCAGTAGCCCGAGGACGGACACCGGGGAGCTGTTTTTT
TRBV12-5	.	.	TRBJ1-4	CASGLGTSTNEKLFF	TGTGCTAGTGGTTTAGGGACATCAACTAATGAAAAACTGTTTTTT
TRBV11-2	.	.	TRBJ1-4	CASSLQGVNEKLFF	TGTGCCAGCAGCTTACAGGGAGTTAATGAAAAACTGTTTTTT